This T cell receptor beta chain came from a study of blood T cell repertoires in COVID-19. For the study at large: Some COVID-19 samples were acute and others convalescent; all came from the United States, Italy and Spain. PBMCs, B-cell-depleted T cells, or T cells were the source of the cDNA or gDNA that made up the material.

The CDR3 is 14 amino acids. V was clipped by 6 bases and J by 4 bases; unmatched bases: 6. CDR1 and CDR2 (germline): SNHLY, FYNNEI. TCRdb's copy holds only in-frame clones and misses some; the assay was immunoSEQ multiplex PCR. The sample records 150,000 to 200,000 clones, under 85% being singletons. The clonotype was recovered from a woman aged 80 or older with acute or convalescent COVID-19. The sequencing input was peripheral blood. The chain uses TRBV2 and TRBJ1-2; 9 nucleotides match TRBD1. CDR3 protein: CASRGTGWSYGYTF. The CDR3 DNA reads as TGTGCCAGCAGGGGGACAGGGTGGAGCTATGGCTACACCTTC. The variable domain in full, completed from reference TRBV2 and TRBJ1-2, reads EPEVTQTPSHQVTQMGQEVILRCVPISNHLYFYWYRQILGQKVEFLVSFYNNEISEKSEIFDDQFSVERPDGSNFTLKIRSTKLEDSAMYFCASRGTGWSYGYTFGSGTRLTVV.